The rows below give T cell receptor beta chains drawn from one sample of a study of cytomegalovirus exposure and HLA in healthy donors. The repertoire was sequenced with immunoSEQ multiplex PCR; TCRdb's copy has only in-frame clones and lacks some. The repertoire holds about 160,000 clones, with over 75% as singletons. The sample taken for sequencing was PBMCs. The origin of the receptors is a middle-aged man in good health and CMV-seropositive. The CDR3 runs from the conserved cysteine through the conserved F or W. Fields, in order: V gene, J gene, clone size, D gene, CDR3 DNA, CDR3 protein. A D gene is named only where the DNA matches it firmly. The size of a clone is reported for some rows only, either as once, few or many, or as a class for expanded clones.

>TRBV6-5|TRBJ2-7|-|-
TGTGCCAGCAGGAGGGTGGCCCAGAGCTCCTACGAGCAGTACTTC
CASRRVAQSSYEQYF
>TRBV7-9|TRBJ2-1|-|TRBD2
TGTGCCAGCAGCTTAATGGGACTAGAATACAATGAGCAGTTCTTC
CASSLMGLEYNEQFF
>TRBV7-2|TRBJ2-2|-|TRBD2
TGTGCCAGCAGCGCCCGACTAGCAAAGGGGGAGCTGTTTTTT
CASSARLAKGELFF
>TRBV5-1|TRBJ2-3|-|TRBD2
TGCGCCAGCAGCCTGGGACTAGCGGGAGGGCCGAGCACAGATACGCAGTATTTT
CASSLGLAGGPSTDTQYF
>TRBV11-3|TRBJ2-7|-|-
TGTGCCAGCAGCTTAGATACCCAGTACGAGCAGTACTTC
CASSLDTQYEQYF
>TRBV28|TRBJ1-5|-|-
TGTGCCAGCTCAGGAGGGTGGTGGTCAGGCAATCAGCCCCAGCATTTT
CASSGGWWSGNQPQHF
>TRBV14|TRBJ2-3|-|TRBD2
TGTGCCAGCAGCCAAGGGAGGACTAGCGGGGAATACCCCACAGATACGCAGTATTTT
CASSQGRTSGEYPTDTQYF
>TRBV7-3|TRBJ2-3|-|-
TGTGCCAGCAGCCCCCGTCTTGCAGATACGCAGTATTTT
CASSPRLADTQYF
>TRBV4-3|TRBJ2-2|few|TRBD2
TGCGCCAGCAGCTTGACTAGCGGGAACACCGGGGAGCTGTTTTTT
CASSLTSGNTGELFF
>TRBV30|TRBJ2-5|-|TRBD1
TGTGCCTGGACCCCGACAGGGACCGTTCGGACCCAGTACTTC
CAWTPTGTVRTQYF
>TRBV5-1|TRBJ1-1|-|-
TGCGCCAGCAGCCCCCGGACTAGGGGGGAATTGGGCACTGAAGCTTTCTTT
CASSPRTRGELGTEAFF
>TRBV19|TRBJ1-6|-|-
TGTGCCAGTAGTATAGTAACGGGACACTATAATTCACCCCTCCACTTT
CASSIVTGHYNSPLHF
>TRBV27|TRBJ1-2|-|TRBD1
TGTGCCAGCAGTTCCCACGGAACAGGGGACGGCTACACCTTC
CASSSHGTGDGYTF
>TRBV4-2|TRBJ2-3|once|TRBD1
TGTGCCAGCAGCCAAGAGGGGGACAGGGGGCGGGATACGCAGTATTTT
CASSQEGDRGRDTQYF
>TRBV7-9|TRBJ1-5|-|TRBD1
TGTGCCAGCAGAAACGGGACAGGAAGGAGCAATCAGCCCCAGCATTTT
CASRNGTGRSNQPQHF